The entry below gives a single TCR beta chain sequence along with its context. No antigen is known for it. A second about 7 to 12 cycle PCR used barcoded and J-beta primers. TCRdb ran MiXCR on the 5' RACE reads and lists one entry per CDR3 protein. The sample carries 600,000 to 1,000,000 distinct CDR3 sequences, roughly 50% recorded once. Peripheral blood from each donor was collected in a volume of about 10 milliliters. This entry belongs to a study of blood T cells in healthy people across ages. Study observations and caveats: Relative to aged donors, long-lived donors carried more naive CD4+ cells and displayed higher diversity.

The origin of this receptor is a man aged 25-40 years in good health. The sequenced material came from blood.

The CDR3 is CASSRDRVAEQYF. CDR3 sequence (DNA): TGTGCCAGCAGCAGGGACAGGGTTGCTGAGCAGTACTTC. The chain couples TRBV11-3 to TRBJ2-5; 9 bases line up with TRBD1. The CDR3 totals 13 residues. Germline trimming cut 5 bases from V and 11 bases from J; bases unmatched to any gene: 9. Germline V lookup: CDR1 SGHNT, CDR2 YENEEA. Together with reference TRBV11-3 and TRBJ2-5, the CDR3 gives the full variable domain: EAGVVQSPRYKIIEKKQPVAFWCNPISGHNTLYWYLQNLGQGPELLIRYENEEAVDDSQLPKDRFSAERLKGVDSTLKIQPAELGDSAVYLCASSRDRVAEQYFGPGTRLLVL.